Shown below are 30 T cell receptor beta chains from a single sample sequenced in a study of cytomegalovirus exposure and HLA in healthy donors. 60 Vbeta and 13 Jbeta primers were used in PCR. Clones were read by immunoSEQ multiplex PCR, and TCRdb kept only the in-frame ones, dropping some. Counted here are roughly 130,000 clones, 75% to 85% occurring once; the ten biggest clones make up 1%. The source material was PBMCs. The receptors stem from a man aged 35 to 55 in good health and CMV-seronegative.

The rearrangement links TRBV18 to TRBJ1-3; D perhaps matches TRBD1 (6 bases). CDR1 KGHSH and CDR2 LQKENI come from the germline V gene. V lost 4 bases to trimming and J lost 8 bases, with 12 bases between them. The CDR3 has 13 amino acids. The CDR3 here is CASSRYREDTIYF. In DNA form, the CDR3 reads TGTGCCAGCTCACGTTACAGGGAAGACACCATATATTTT.

This clone was counted a few times. The rearrangement uses TRBV10-2 and TRBJ1-3; D is unresolved. The germline V gene has CDR1 WSHSY and CDR2 SAAADI. The V end lost 0 bases, the J end lost 0 bases, and 9 bases lay between the germline ends. CDR3 length: 16 residues. CDR3 amino acids: CASSESAGGSGNTIYF. CDR3 sequence (DNA): TGCGCCAGCAGTGAGTCCGCCGGAGGCTCTGGAAACACCATATATTTT.

The chain has TRBV10-2 and TRBJ2-5, with 10 bases matching TRBD1. This CDR3 comprises 15 residues. V shed 7 bases and J 5 bases; nucleotides not matched to a gene: 10. Germline lookup yields CDR1 WSHSY and CDR2 SAAADI. The CDR3 DNA reads as TGCGCCAGCACCCCACGACAGGGGGCGAGGGAGACCCAGTACTTC. It yields the protein CASTPRQGARETQYF.

As DNA, the CDR3 is TGTGTAACCGGGAGGGCCAATCAGCCCCAGCATTTT. This sequence encodes CVTGRANQPQHF. The chain couples TRBV28 to TRBJ1-5; D unresolved. The germline CDR1 and CDR2 sequences are MDHEN and SYDVKM. The CDR3 extends over 12 amino acids.

The chain combines TRBV27 with TRBJ2-1; D is perhaps TRBD2 (6 bases). V shed 4 bases and J shed 6 bases, with 19 bases lying between them. Per germline, CDR1 MNHEY and CDR2 SMNVEV (reference sequence). The CDR3 is 16 amino acids. The CDR3 here is CASSSQSRLVGNEQFF. The DNA of the CDR3 is TGTGCCAGCAGTTCCCAATCCAGACTAGTGGGCAATGAGCAGTTCTTC.

This chain connects TRBV27 to TRBJ2-2; D is unresolved. V gave up 5 bases and J gave up 9 bases, with 10 bases separating them. CDR3 size: 12 residues. CDR1 and CDR2 (germline): MNHEY, SMNVEV (reference sequence). CDR3 DNA sequence: TGTGCCAGCAGTCCGCCGTCTAGGGAGCTGTTTTTT. Translating gives CASSPPSRELFF.

This chain connects TRBV5-6 to TRBJ1-5; D remains ambiguous. The CDR3 has 15 residues. V was trimmed by 0 bases and J by 2 bases, leaving 9 bases between them. In germline, CDR1 is SGHDT, CDR2 YYEEEE. CDR3 sequence: CASSLGAGGNQPQHF. The CDR3, as DNA: TGTGCCAGCAGCTTGGGTGCAGGCGGCAATCAGCCCCAGCATTTT.

This clone appeared a single time. The chain employs TRBV28 and TRBJ1-3, with D uncertain. This CDR3 spans 12 amino acids. Germline V gene lookup returns CDR1 MDHEN and CDR2 SYDVKM. V lost 8 bases and J 0 bases, leaving 5 bases between the germline ends. The CDR3 DNA follows: TGTGCCAGCGGGCTCTCTGGAAACACCATATATTTT. Translating it yields CASGLSGNTIYF.

The chain joins TRBV2 to TRBJ2-7; 11 bases are a match to TRBD2. Germline values: CDR1 SNHLY, CDR2 FYNNEI. The CDR3 spans 13 residues. With 9 bases clipped from V and 5 bases from J, the junction kept 6 bases outside the gene matches. The CDR3 DNA sequence: TGTGCCAGGGGTACTAGCGGGGGCGACGAGCAGTACTTC. It codes for CARGTSGGDEQYF.

This rearrangement joins TRBV23-1 to TRBJ1-6; TRBD1 matches at 7 bases. TRBV23-1 has ORF status, its function being uncertain. This CDR3 is built from 18 residues. V dropped 2 bases and J dropped 6; count of bases not matched to a gene: 13. CDR3 sequence: CASSQRRTPGQTNSPLHF. The CDR3 DNA follows: TGCGCCAGCAGTCAACGTAGGACCCCGGGACAGACTAATTCACCCCTCCACTTT.

The genes are TRBV5-1 and TRBJ2-4, with a weak D call TRBD1 (7 bases). CDR1 is SGHRS and CDR2 is YFSETQ in the germline V gene. V was pared by 4 bases and J by 7 bases, with 18 bases between. CDR3 size: 15 residues. Here the CDR3 reads CASSTEGARGNIQYF. Written as DNA, the CDR3 is TGCGCCAGCAGCACGGAGGGGGCGAGGGGCAACATTCAGTACTTC.

The chain couples TRBV6-5 to TRBJ1-5; tentative D call: TRBD1 (6 bases). This CDR3 is built from 14 residues. V was shortened by 0 bases and J by 6 bases, with 9 bases between the two germline ends. Germline loops: CDR1 MNHEY, CDR2 SVGAGI. CDR3 loop: CASSYSQGSQPQHF. For the CDR3, the DNA is TGTGCCAGCAGTTACTCCCAGGGGTCTCAGCCCCAGCATTTT.

The chain links TRBV15 to TRBJ1-4, with D unresolved. CDR1 is LNHNV, CDR2 YYDKDF, per germline (reference sequence). V was pared by 0 bases and J by 10 bases, with 12 bases between. The CDR3 covers 14 residues. The CDR3 protein is CATSRDQSSGKLFF. Written as DNA, the CDR3 is TGTGCCACCAGCAGAGATCAATCCAGCGGAAAACTGTTTTTT.

The genes are TRBV6-5 and TRBJ2-7, with a tentative D call TRBD2 (5 bases). V dropped 6 bases and J dropped 6 bases, with 12 bases sitting between them. The CDR3 has 12 residues. Germline loops: CDR1 MNHEY, CDR2 SVGAGI. CDR3 residues: CASSRGSAEQYF. CDR3 nucleotide sequence: TGTGCCAGCAGCCGAGGTAGCGCCGAGCAGTACTTC.

V is TRBV2 and J is TRBJ1-3, with 9 nucleotides matching TRBD1. The germline gives CDR1 SNHLY, CDR2 FYNNEI. The CDR3 sequence is 19 residues long. Trimming removed 3 bases from V and 2 bases from J; junction bases left unmatched: 14. In DNA form, the CDR3 reads TGTGCCAGCAGTGAGTTTTTAGGGACAGGGAAAGTTGCTGGAAACACCATATATTTT. Translation: CASSEFLGTGKVAGNTIYF.

The chain recombines TRBV23-1 with TRBJ2-7, with D perhaps matching TRBD1 (6 bases). TRBV23-1 is an open reading frame, and its role is uncertain. The CDR3 is 14 amino acids. V was clipped by 2 bases and J by 3 bases, with 11 bases between them. The CDR3 loop is CASSQLTGFYEQYF. CDR3 nucleotide sequence: TGCGCCAGCAGTCAACTGACAGGTTTCTACGAGCAGTACTTC.

V gene TRBV2 combines with J gene TRBJ2-7, with TRBD2 as a possible D gene (5 bases). The V gene lost 7 bases and the J gene lost 0 bases, with 7 bases spanning the gap. From germline, CDR1 is SNHLY and CDR2 FYNNEI. The CDR3 length is 12 residues. The CDR3 nucleotides are TGTGCCAGCAAGGAGGTCTCCTACGAGCAGTACTTC. Translation: CASKEVSYEQYF.

This clone was recorded once. The rearrangement uses TRBV7-2 and TRBJ2-5, with TRBD1 matching 7 bases. Per the germline V gene, CDR1 is SGHTA and CDR2 is FQGNSA. The CDR3 sequence is 14 residues long. J gave up 2 bases and V 3 bases, and 3 bases lay outside the gene matches. The CDR3 DNA follows: TGTGCCAGCAGCTTCCGGGACAGACAAGAGACCCAGTACTTC. Residues: CASSFRDRQETQYF.

The gene calls are TRBV11-2 and TRBJ1-1; D is uncertain. Deletions cut 5 bases from V and 5 bases from J, with 9 bases between. Germline loops: CDR1 SGHAT, CDR2 FQNNGV. This CDR3 has 12 amino acids. CDR3 DNA: TGTGCCAGCAGCCTACAGTATACTGAAGCTTTCTTT. As protein: CASSLQYTEAFF. Full variable domain (remainder filled in from reference TRBV11-2 and TRBJ1-1): EAGVAQSPRYKIIEKRQSVAFWCNPISGHATLYWYQQILGQGPKLLIQFQNNGVVDDSQLPKDRFSAERLKGVDSTLKIQPAKLEDSAVYLCASSLQYTEAFFGQGTRLTVV.

This chain connects TRBV29-1 to TRBJ2-5; 7 nucleotides agree with TRBD2. CDR1 SQVTM and CDR2 ANQGSEA come from the germline V gene. After removal of 4 bases from V and 2 bases from J, the junction contained 7 bases not matched to a gene. The CDR3 sequence is 14 residues long. For the CDR3, the DNA is TGCAGCGTTGCCTTTGGGGGGGGACAAGAGACCCAGTACTTC. Residues: CSVAFGGGQETQYF. Drawing the rest from reference TRBV29-1 and TRBJ2-5, the complete variable domain is SAVISQKPSRDICQRGTSLTIQCQVDSQVTMMFWYRQQPGQSLTLIATANQGSEATYESGFVIDKFPISRPNLTFSTLTVSNMSPEDSSIYLCSVAFGGGQETQYFGPGTRLLVL.

The CDR3 sequence is CACPTGTNTEAFF. CDR3 DNA: TGTGCCTGTCCGACAGGGACAAACACTGAAGCTTTCTTT. This rearrangement joins TRBV7-9 to TRBJ1-1; the match to TRBD1 covers 7 bases. Germline CDR1 is SEHNR and CDR2 is FQNEAQ (reference sequence). V shed 11 bases, J shed 2 bases, and the junction held 8 bases outside the gene matches. The CDR3 runs 13 residues.

To note about this clone: The CDR3 ends on some other residue instead of the conserved phenylalanine or tryptophan, so this is likely a read error. The rearrangement links TRBV6-5 to TRBJ1-2; 7 positions agree with TRBD1. The CDR3 covers 13 residues. Trimming cost V 6 bases and J 4 bases; bases outside gene matches: 5. Looked up from germline, CDR1 is MNHEY and CDR2 is SVGAGI. The CDR3 bases are TGTGCCAGCAGAGATACAGGGGTCTATGGCTACACCGTC. This sequence encodes CASRDTGVYGYTV.

This chain links TRBV28 with TRBJ2-5; tentative D call: TRBD2 (5 bases). This CDR3 region has 14 residues. Trimming took off 1 base at V and 7 bases at J, with 13 bases between the two ends. The germline CDR1 and CDR2 sequences are MDHEN and SYDVKM. CDR3 sequence reads: CASSLSGVMVTQYF. The DNA for the CDR3 is TGTGCCAGCAGTTTATCCGGGGTGATGGTGACCCAGTACTTC.

The chain has TRBV28 and TRBJ1-6; D is ambiguous. The CDR3 loop spans 15 amino acids. V dropped 5 bases and J dropped 4 bases, with 12 bases sitting between them. The germline V gene encodes CDR1 MDHEN and CDR2 SYDVKM. The CDR3 loop is CASSGGSKYNSPLHF. The CDR3 nucleotides read TGTGCCAGCAGTGGCGGGTCGAAATATAATTCACCCCTCCACTTT.

This clone appeared once. The gene calls are TRBV30 and TRBJ2-7; TRBD2 is a possible D gene (6 bases). Between the trimmed V and J ends, which lost 0 bases and 10 bases, there was a span of 13 bases. The length of the CDR3 is 12 residues. Germline values: CDR1 GTSNPN, CDR2 SVGIG (reference sequence). CDR3 sequence (DNA): TGTGCCTGGAGTGTACGGGCTAGCGAACAGTACTTC. Translation gives CAWSVRASEQYF. Using reference TRBV30 and TRBJ2-7 for the parts outside the CDR3, the full variable domain is SQTIHQWPATLVQPVGSPLSLECTVEGTSNPNLYWYRQAAGRGLQLLFYSVGIGQISSEVPQNLSASRPQDRQFILSSKKLLLSDSGFYLCAWSVRASEQYFGPGTRLTVT.

This rearrangement joins TRBV27 to TRBJ1-4; 7 bases match TRBD1. V shed 4 bases, J shed 8 bases, and the junction held 7 bases outside the gene matches. Germline V gene lookup returns CDR1 MNHEY and CDR2 SMNVEV (reference sequence). The CDR3 loop spans 14 amino acids. The CDR3 nucleotides read TGTGCCAGCAGTTCAGACAGGGTCGGAGAAAAACTGTTTTTT. This encodes CASSSDRVGEKLFF.

This chain uses TRBV28 with TRBJ1-1, with 9 bases matching TRBD1. This CDR3 has 13 residues. Germline lookup yields CDR1 MDHEN and CDR2 SYDVKM. V gave up 6 bases and J gave up 1 base; unmatched junction bases: 0. As DNA, the CDR3 is TGTGCCAGCAGGGGACAGGGGAACACTGAAGCTTTCTTT. It is translated as CASRGQGNTEAFF. Together with reference TRBV28 and TRBJ1-1, the CDR3 gives the full variable domain: DVKVTQSSRYLVKRTGEKVFLECVQDMDHENMFWYRQDPGLGLRLIYFSYDVKMKEKGDIPEGYSVSREKKERFSLILESASTNQTSMYLCASRGQGNTEAFFGQGTRLTVV.

The chain links TRBV4-1 to TRBJ2-7; TRBD1 matches at 7 bases. Germline V gene data show CDR1 as MGHRA and CDR2 as YSYEKL. This CDR3 contains 14 residues. Trimming removed 1 base from V and 3 bases from J; junction bases left unmatched: 3. CDR3 amino acids: CASSQVGTDYEQYF. In nucleotides, the CDR3 is TGCGCCAGCAGCCAAGTCGGGACAGACTACGAGCAGTACTTC.

This clone was recorded a few times. The V call is TRBV10-3, the J call TRBJ2-2; 7 bases match TRBD1. J was trimmed by 1 base and V by 9 bases; bases with no gene match: 8. CDR1 and CDR2 from the germline V gene are ENHRY and SYGVKD. This CDR3 has 15 amino acids. CDR3 amino acids: CAIASGQQNTGELFF. As DNA, the CDR3 is TGTGCCATAGCCTCGGGACAGCAGAACACCGGGGAGCTGTTTTTT.

The rearrangement links TRBV28 to TRBJ2-7; weak D call: TRBD1 (6 bases). Germline assignment: CDR1 MDHEN and CDR2 SYDVKM. Trimming cost V 6 bases and J 1 base, with 13 bases left between them. The CDR3 spans 14 residues. The CDR3 coding sequence is TGTGCCAGCAGGACCCAAGGACAGTCCTACGAGCAGTACTTC. Residues: CASRTQGQSYEQYF.